This T cell receptor (beta chain) derives from a study of blood T cell repertoires in COVID-19 (dated by TCRdb to about 2020). For context, the study as a whole: Collaborator samples came from the United States, Italy and Spain and covered acute and convalescent phases of COVID-19. The prospective study material was composed of cDNA or gDNA derived from T cells, B-cell-depleted T cells, or PBMCs. Subjects who had been exposed to COVID-19, were actively infected with it, or had recovered from it provided the deeply sampled blood TCRbeta repertoires that made up the dataset. A freely available public database, intended as a resource for researchers studying the immune response to SARS-CoV-2, is where the repertoires were released. Samples were obtained from the ongoing ImmuneRACE study (first 160 participants) and from roughly 1,300 subjects provided by 6 global collaborators. Sample metadata almost always included a de-identified subject ID, COVID-19 status, age in years and sex. Where available, HLA class I and class II types were taken from metadata supplied by the sample provider and were not determined by assay-based typing.

As regards this clone: Its antigen is unknown. The sample holds no much larger clone one base away, and base qualities are not on file.

What the study reported, not specific to this receptor: Clinical and demographic metadata were provided uncurated, with the amount varying by source and participant.

In the prospective study, participants were about 18 to 100 years old, resided in 20 to 30 geographic areas of the United States, and were enrolled through a virtual design. To assign participants to cohorts, the prospective study relied on clinical history that participants themselves reported in a screening survey and a study questionnaire. Exposed participants had been in contact, within 2 weeks of entering the study, with a person who had a PCR-confirmed or clinician-diagnosed case of COVID-19. In the prospective study, whole blood, serum and a nasopharyngeal or oropharyngeal swab were collected from each participant by mobile phlebotomists. Participants in the prospective study had the option to provide additional blood draws and questionnaires over a roughly 2-month period. Before DNA extraction, blood samples from the prospective study were shipped at room temperature or frozen. TCRbeta CDR3 regions were amplified from genomic DNA using the immunoSEQ Assay, a bias-controlled multiplex PCR. The study's own analysis went as follows. The number of nucleated cells in each sample was estimated by amplification of reference gene primers within the assay. To quantify the absolute abundance of each unique TCRbeta CDR3 rearrangement, sequence reads were collapsed and filtered. For each sample, productive Simpson clonality was calculated as the square root of Simpson's diversity index over productive rearrangements. TCRdb provides this immuneACCESS table in a form limited to in-frame rearrangements. Some clones are lacking; in checked studies, under half of them reflect an unresolved V gene, and why the rest are absent is not known. Clonal size and the V and J genes are those of that table, whereas D and trimming came from the DNA. This sample holds hundreds of thousands of clones; 85% to 90% were observed only once. The ten most abundant clones make up over 0.75% of the sample.

The receptor comes from a man in his fifties or sixties who had been exposed to COVID-19. Sequencing was performed on PBMCs or T cells enriched from blood (not recorded which).

The DNA reads as follows: TGTGCCAGCAGCTTGTTGACAGCCTTTGAAGCTTTCTTT. Its protein product is CASSLLTAFEAFF. The chain is assembled from TRBV5-6 and TRBJ1-1; tentative D gene TRBD1, with 5 bases matching. The CDR3, cysteine through phenylalanine, is 13 amino acids long. This entry keeps only the CDR3 DNA: 39 bases, framed from base 1. CDR1 and CDR2, per the germline V gene, are SGHDT and YYEEEE. V lost 1 base and J lost 7 bases; the stretch between them is 11 bases long.